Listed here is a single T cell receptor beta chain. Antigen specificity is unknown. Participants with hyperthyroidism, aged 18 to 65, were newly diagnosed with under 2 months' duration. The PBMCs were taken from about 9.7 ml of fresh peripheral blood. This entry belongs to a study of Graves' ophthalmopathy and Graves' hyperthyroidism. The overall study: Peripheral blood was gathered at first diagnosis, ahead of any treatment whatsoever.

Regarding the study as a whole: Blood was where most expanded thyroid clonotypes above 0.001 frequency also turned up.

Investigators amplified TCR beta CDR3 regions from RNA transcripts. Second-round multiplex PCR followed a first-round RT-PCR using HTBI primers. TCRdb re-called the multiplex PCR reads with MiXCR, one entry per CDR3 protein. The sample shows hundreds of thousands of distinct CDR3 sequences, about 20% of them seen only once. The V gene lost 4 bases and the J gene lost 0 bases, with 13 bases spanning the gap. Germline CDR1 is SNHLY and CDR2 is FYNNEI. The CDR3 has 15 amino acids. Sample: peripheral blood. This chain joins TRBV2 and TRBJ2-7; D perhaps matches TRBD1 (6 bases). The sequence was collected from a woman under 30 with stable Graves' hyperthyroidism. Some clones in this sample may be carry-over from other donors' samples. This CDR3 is CASSVSGQSSYEQYF. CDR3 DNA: TGTGCCAGCAGTGTATCGGGACAAAGCTCCTACGAGCAGTACTTC.